Presented here are 28 T cell receptor beta chains from one specimen sequenced in a study of shared clonotypes between healthy human individuals. The table came from immunoSEQ multiplex PCR; TCRdb's copy has only in-frame clones and leaves some out. Of more than 500,000 clones in the sample, 90% to 96% were seen once. The specimen was naive CD4+ T cells sorted from blood. The sample's subset: CD45RA+ positively selected. These receptors all come from a woman aged 25 to 45 in good health.

The V call is TRBV5-4, the J call TRBJ2-5; D might be TRBD1 or TRBD2, each matching 5 bases. The CDR3 has 15 amino acids. Germline V gene sequence: CDR1 SGHNT, CDR2 YYREEE (reference sequence). V gave up 4 bases and J gave up 9 bases, with 22 bases separating them. The CDR3 reads CASSQDWSSVGAQYF. Here the CDR3 DNA reads TGTGCCAGCAGCCAAGATTGGTCTTCTGTGGGGGCCCAGTACTTC.

V usage is TRBV5-1 and J usage is TRBJ2-7; 7 positions agree with TRBD2. CDR1 and CDR2 from the germline V gene are SGHRS and YFSETQ. The CDR3 covers 15 residues. The V and J ends lost 4 bases and 6 bases, in that order; junction bases with no gene match: 13. CDR3 region: CASSPLGRDPGEQYF. In DNA, the CDR3 is TGCGCCAGCAGCCCCTTGGGGAGGGATCCAGGCGAGCAGTACTTC.

The chain joins TRBV29-1 to TRBJ2-3; D unclear. V dropped 3 bases and J dropped 2 bases, with 12 bases sitting between them. This CDR3 has 14 residues. Germline assignment: CDR1 SQVTM and CDR2 ANQGSEA. CDR3 loop: CSVERGLNTDTQYF. The CDR3 DNA reads as TGCAGCGTTGAGCGCGGCTTGAACACAGATACGCAGTATTTT.

This chain's CDR3 is CASSLYVSYNEQFF. CDR3 DNA sequence: TGTGCCAGCAGTTTGTACGTCTCCTACAATGAGCAGTTCTTC. The genes are TRBV27 and TRBJ2-1; unclear D gene. The V end lost 3 bases, the J end lost 0 bases, and 6 bases lay between the germline ends. The CDR3 covers 14 residues. Germline CDR1 is MNHEY and CDR2 is SMNVEV (reference sequence).

Of note for this clone: In the same sample, other DNA sequences code for this CDR3. The chain carries TRBV28 and TRBJ1-5; D gene unclear. The CDR3 totals 13 residues. Germline V gives CDR1 MDHEN, CDR2 SYDVKM. V was trimmed by 6 bases and J by 0 bases, leaving 6 bases between them. DNA of the CDR3: TGTGCCAGCAGCAGATCTAGCAATCAGCCCCAGCATTTT. Encoded protein: CASSRSSNQPQHF.

The V and J genes are TRBV11-2 and TRBJ2-7, with D tentatively TRBD1 (6 bases). The CDR3 spans 15 residues. The V gene lost 4 bases and the J gene lost 1 base, with 14 bases spanning the gap. Per the germline V gene, CDR1 is SGHAT and CDR2 is FQNNGV. The CDR3 nucleotides read TGTGCCAGCAGCTCAATCCTCGGACAGTCCTACGAGCAGTACTTC. This gives the protein CASSSILGQSYEQYF.

The J gene is TRBJ2-7, the V gene TRBV28, with 10 nucleotides matching TRBD1. This CDR3 region has 17 residues. Germline assignment: CDR1 MDHEN and CDR2 SYDVKM. V gave up 6 bases and J gave up 1 base; unmatched junction bases: 12. CDR3 sequence reads: CASSRSPGTGVSYEQYF. In nucleotides, the CDR3 is TGTGCCAGCAGCCGAAGCCCCGGGACAGGGGTTTCCTACGAGCAGTACTTC. The full variable domain, its missing parts supplied by reference TRBV28 and TRBJ2-7, is DVKVTQSSRYLVKRTGEKVFLECVQDMDHENMFWYRQDPGLGLRLIYFSYDVKMKEKGDIPEGYSVSREKKERFSLILESASTNQTSMYLCASSRSPGTGVSYEQYFGPGTRLTVT.

This chain joins TRBV18 and TRBJ2-7; D remains unclear. Germline CDR1 and CDR2: KGHSH and LQKENI. The CDR3 loop spans 15 amino acids. The V gene lost 2 bases and the J gene lost 3 bases, with 14 bases spanning the gap. The CDR3 DNA reads TGTGCCAGCTCACCAAGTGGGATGGGGTTCTACGAGCAGTACTTC. Amino acid sequence: CASSPSGMGFYEQYF. Combining the CDR3 with reference TRBV18 and TRBJ2-7 gives the whole variable domain NAGVMQNPRHLVRRRGQEARLRCSPMKGHSHVYWYRQLPEEGLKFMVYLQKENIIDESGMPKERFSAEFPKEGPSILRIQQVVRGDSAAYFCASSPSGMGFYEQYFGPGTRLTVT.

The J gene is TRBJ1-3, the V gene TRBV15; D gene ambiguous. This CDR3 spans 15 amino acids. CDR1 is LNHNV, CDR2 YYDKDF, per germline (reference sequence). Deletions cut 2 bases from V and 0 bases from J, with 8 bases between. Here the CDR3 DNA reads TGTGCCACCAGCAGACGGCTTCGCTCTGGAAACACCATATATTTT. Residues: CATSRRLRSGNTIYF.

A remark on this clone: Other nucleotide sequences in the sample specify the same CDR3. The CDR3 spells CASSKPQGYGEQYF. CDR3 DNA sequence: TGTGCCAGTTCCAAGCCACAGGGATACGGCGAGCAGTACTTC. V gene TRBV2 combines with J gene TRBJ2-7; D perhaps matches TRBD1 (6 bases). Germline V gives CDR1 SNHLY, CDR2 FYNNEI. CDR3 length equals 14 residues. Trimming removed 9 bases at V and 6 bases at J, with 21 bases between. Using reference TRBV2 and TRBJ2-7 for the parts outside the CDR3, the full variable domain is EPEVTQTPSHQVTQMGQEVILRCVPISNHLYFYWYRQILGQKVEFLVSFYNNEISEKSEIFDDQFSVERPDGSNFTLKIRSTKLEDSAMYFCASSKPQGYGEQYFGPGTRLTVT.

The V call is TRBV2, the J call TRBJ1-2; D unresolved. V was shortened by 7 bases and J by 4 bases, with 10 bases between the two germline ends. From germline, CDR1 is SNHLY and CDR2 FYNNEI. CDR3 length equals 12 residues. In DNA, the CDR3 is TGTGCCAGCATCAGCAACTCCTATGGCTACACCTTC. This gives the protein CASISNSYGYTF.

The chain joins TRBV18 to TRBJ2-1, with TRBD1 matching 9 bases. The germline gives CDR1 KGHSH, CDR2 LQKENI. The CDR3 has 15 residues. V lost 2 bases, J lost 8 bases, and 7 bases stayed unmatched. The CDR3 DNA reads as TGTGCCAGCTCACCATCCGGGACAGGGTATCATGAGCAGTTCTTC. Residues: CASSPSGTGYHEQFF.

The chain joins TRBV4-1 to TRBJ2-5, with 7 bases that match TRBD2. Gene TRBJ2-7 matches the end of the DNA better, so the J call may be wrong. Germline lookup yields CDR1 MGHRA and CDR2 YSYEKL. CDR3 size: 15 residues. Written as DNA, the CDR3 is TGCGCCAGCAGCACAGCGGTAGTAGCGGGCTACGAGCAGTACTTC. Translating it yields CASSTAVVAGYEQYF.

The CDR3 loop is CASRAFSGELFF. The CDR3 DNA is TGTGCCAGCAGAGCGTTCTCCGGGGAGCTGTTTTTT. This chain uses TRBV6-5 with TRBJ2-2; no clear D gene. The CDR3 is made up of 12 amino acids. The V gene lost 6 bases and the J gene lost 6 bases, with 8 bases spanning the gap. CDR1 is MNHEY and CDR2 is SVGAGI in the germline V gene.

The chain links TRBV10-3 to TRBJ2-2; 14 bases are a match to TRBD2. V dropped 8 bases and J dropped 2; count of bases not matched to a gene: 4. This CDR3 is 16 amino acids long. The germline V gene encodes CDR1 ENHRY and CDR2 SYGVKD. The CDR3 nucleotides are TGTGCCATCGGCGGGACTAGCGGGAGCAACACCGGGGAGCTGTTTTTT. It is translated as CAIGGTSGSNTGELFF.

Turning to this clone: Relative to the germline gene, one junction end is altered; a read error may explain this. The chain recombines TRBV11-1 with TRBJ2-7; 7 bases fit TRBD2. CDR3 length equals 16 residues. Germline assignment: CDR1 SGHAT and CDR2 FQDESV (reference sequence). DNA for the CDR3: TGTGCCAGCAGCTTGAGCCCTAGCGGCCTCTCCTACGAGCGGTACTTC. This encodes CASSLSPSGLSYERYF.

The CDR3 loop is CASSPRGAANYGYTF. CDR3 DNA: TGTGCCAGCAGTCCACGGGGGGCAGCCAACTATGGCTACACCTTC. The chain combines TRBV28 with TRBJ1-2, with TRBD1 as a possible D gene (6 bases). Germline V gene sequence: CDR1 MDHEN, CDR2 SYDVKM. CDR3 length: 15 residues. The germline V and J ends were trimmed by 5 bases and 2 bases, with 15 bases remaining between them.

The chain carries TRBV9 and TRBJ2-7, with D perhaps TRBD1 (5 bases). CDR3 length: 14 residues. Germline CDR1 and CDR2: SGDLS and YYNGEE. With 0 bases removed from V and 3 bases from J, the gap between germline ends came to 10 bases. CDR3 sequence reads: CASSVAGPNYEQYF. As DNA, the CDR3 is TGTGCCAGCAGCGTAGCAGGGCCTAACTACGAGCAGTACTTC.

The gene calls are TRBV28 and TRBJ2-7; D is perhaps TRBD2 (6 bases). Trimming took off 3 bases at V and 1 base at J, with 16 bases between the two ends. Germline lookup yields CDR1 MDHEN and CDR2 SYDVKM. The CDR3 sequence is 16 residues long. CDR3: CASSFYFGGASYEQYF. The CDR3 DNA is TGTGCCAGCAGTTTCTATTTCGGGGGTGCTTCCTACGAGCAGTACTTC.

The chain is built from TRBV5-8 and TRBJ1-4; D unresolved. The length of the CDR3 is 14 residues. The V end was cut by 3 bases, the J end by 0 bases, with 6 bases between. The V gene's germline CDR1 is SGHTS and CDR2 YDEGEE. The CDR3 DNA reads TGTGCCAGCAGCTATGAAGCAACTAATGAAAAACTGTTTTTT. The encoded protein is CASSYEATNEKLFF.

This clone was observed once. V gene TRBV5-4 combines with J gene TRBJ2-3, with 7 bases aligning to TRBD2. CDR3 length: 16 residues. V lost 4 bases to trimming and J lost 3 bases; unmatched junction nucleotides: 11. Germline V gives CDR1 SGHNT, CDR2 YYREEE (reference sequence). Written as DNA, the CDR3 is TGTGCCAGCAGCGACCAAAGAGCGGGAATGACAGATACGCAGTATTTT. It codes for CASSDQRAGMTDTQYF. The complete variable domain, with remaining parts taken from reference TRBV5-4 and TRBJ2-3, reads ETGVTQSPTHLIKTRGQQVTLRCSSQSGHNTVSWYQQALGQGPQFIFQYYREEENGRGNFPPRFSGLQFPNYSSELNVNALELDDSALYLCASSDQRAGMTDTQYFGPGTRLTVL.

The rearrangement joins TRBV11-3 to TRBJ2-5, with D possibly called TRBD1 or TRBD2 (5 bases each). Germline V gene data show CDR1 as SGHNT and CDR2 as YENEEA. The CDR3 extends over 16 amino acids. V lost 1 base, J lost 4 bases, and 16 bases lay in between. CDR3 DNA sequence: TGTGCCAGCAGCTTAGGGGCCGGGACGAGAAGAGAGACCCAGTACTTC. Translation gives CASSLGAGTRRETQYF.

In DNA form, the CDR3 reads TGCGCCAGCAGTGAGAGGGGGACAGGGGGTAGCTATGGCTACACCTTC. Amino acids: CASSERGTGGSYGYTF. The chain carries TRBV10-2 and TRBJ1-2, with TRBD1 matching over 11 bases. The CDR3 is 16 residues long. In germline, CDR1 is WSHSY, CDR2 SAAADI. V gave up 2 bases and J gave up 4 bases; unmatched junction bases: 6.

The chain employs TRBV7-8 and TRBJ2-5, with D hard to call. This CDR3 has 11 amino acids. V was pared by 5 bases and J by 2 bases, with 3 bases between. The germline V gene encodes CDR1 SGHVS and CDR2 FQNEAQ. CDR3 DNA sequence: TGTGCCAGCAGCCATCAAGAGACCCAGTACTTC. Translated, it gives CASSHQETQYF.

The J gene is TRBJ1-4, the V gene TRBV27; weak D call: TRBD1 (5 bases). Germline CDR1 is MNHEY and CDR2 is SMNVEV (reference sequence). V was cut by 7 bases and J by 2 bases, with 14 bases left in between. This CDR3 contains 15 residues. CDR3 protein: CASKGGVATNEKLFF. The CDR3 DNA sequence: TGTGCCAGCAAAGGAGGGGTTGCGACTAATGAAAAACTGTTTTTT. The variable domain in full, completed from reference TRBV27 and TRBJ1-4, reads EAQVTQNPRYLITVTGKKLTVTCSQNMNHEYMSWYRQDPGLGLRQIYYSMNVEVTDKGDVPEGYKVSRKEKRNFPLILESPSPNQTSLYFCASKGGVATNEKLFFGSGTQLSVL.

The chain has TRBV5-6 and TRBJ1-5, with D hard to call. This CDR3 contains 12 residues. Trimming cost V 0 bases and J 6 bases, with 4 bases left between them. In germline, CDR1 is SGHDT, CDR2 YYEEEE. CDR3 in DNA: TGTGCCAGCAGCTTGGTGGGTCAGCCCCAGCATTTT. This gives the protein CASSLVGQPQHF.

This clone was detected only a few times. The chain combines TRBV7-9 with TRBJ1-2; tentatively, D is TRBD1 (5 bases). V lost 5 bases and J 5 bases, leaving 18 bases between the germline ends. Germline V CDR1 and CDR2: SEHNR, FQNEAQ (reference sequence). The CDR3 sequence is 15 residues long. The CDR3 loop is CASSPGTQGGYGYTF. Written as DNA, the CDR3 is TGTGCCAGCAGCCCCGGGACCCAGGGAGGGTATGGCTACACCTTC.

The chain joins TRBV27 to TRBJ2-5; D is unresolved. The length of the CDR3 is 15 residues. V dropped 4 bases and J dropped 1 base, with 13 bases sitting between them. CDR1 is MNHEY, CDR2 SMNVEV, per germline (reference sequence). The CDR3 bases are TGTGCCAGCAGTTCTTCCGGGCCCCGCCAAGAGACCCAGTACTTC. Translated, it gives CASSSSGPRQETQYF.